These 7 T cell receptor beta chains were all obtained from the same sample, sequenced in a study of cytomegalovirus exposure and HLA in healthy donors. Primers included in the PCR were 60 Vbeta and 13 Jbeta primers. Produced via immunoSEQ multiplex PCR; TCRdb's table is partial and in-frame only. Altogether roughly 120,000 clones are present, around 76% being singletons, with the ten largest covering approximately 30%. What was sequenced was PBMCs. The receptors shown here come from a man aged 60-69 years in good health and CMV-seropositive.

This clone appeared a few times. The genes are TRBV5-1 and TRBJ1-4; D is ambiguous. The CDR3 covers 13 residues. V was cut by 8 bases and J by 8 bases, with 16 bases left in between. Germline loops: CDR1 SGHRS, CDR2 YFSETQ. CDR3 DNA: TGCGCCAGTTCCCCGGATGGGGAGGAAAAACTGTTTTTT. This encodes CASSPDGEEKLFF.

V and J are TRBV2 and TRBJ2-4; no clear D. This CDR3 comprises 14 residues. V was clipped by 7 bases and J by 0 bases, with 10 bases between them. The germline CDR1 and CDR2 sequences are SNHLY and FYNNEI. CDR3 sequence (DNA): TGTGCCAGCACAACGCGGAGAGCCAAAAACATTCAGTACTTC. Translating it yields CASTTRRAKNIQYF. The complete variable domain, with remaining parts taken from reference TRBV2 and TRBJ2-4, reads EPEVTQTPSHQVTQMGQEVILRCVPISNHLYFYWYRQILGQKVEFLVSFYNNEISEKSEIFDDQFSVERPDGSNFTLKIRSTKLEDSAMYFCASTTRRAKNIQYFGAGTRLSVL.

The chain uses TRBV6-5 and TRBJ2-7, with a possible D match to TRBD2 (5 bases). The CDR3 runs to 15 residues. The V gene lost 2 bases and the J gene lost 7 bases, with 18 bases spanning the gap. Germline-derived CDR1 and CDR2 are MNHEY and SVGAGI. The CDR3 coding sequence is TGTGCCAGCAGTTACAGCGTACAGAGGGTAGGGGAGCAGTACTTC. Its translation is CASSYSVQRVGEQYF.

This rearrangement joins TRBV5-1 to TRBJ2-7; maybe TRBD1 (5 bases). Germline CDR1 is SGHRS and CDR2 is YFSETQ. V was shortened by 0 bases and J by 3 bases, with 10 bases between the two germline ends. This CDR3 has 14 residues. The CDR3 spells CASSLGSQDYEQYF. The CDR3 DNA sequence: TGCGCCAGCAGCTTGGGGTCACAGGACTACGAGCAGTACTTC.

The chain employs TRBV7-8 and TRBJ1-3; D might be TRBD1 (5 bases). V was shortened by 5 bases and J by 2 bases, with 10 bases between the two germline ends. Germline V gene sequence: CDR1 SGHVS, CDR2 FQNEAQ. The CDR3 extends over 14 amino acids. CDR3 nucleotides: TGTGCCAGCAGCGCAGACAGCGCTGGAAACACCATATATTTT. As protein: CASSADSAGNTIYF. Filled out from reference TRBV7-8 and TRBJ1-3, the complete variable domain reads GAGVSQSPRYKVAKRGQDVALRCDPISGHVSLFWYQQALGQGPEFLTYFQNEAQLDKSGLPSDRFFAERPEGSVSTLKIQRTQQEDSAVYLCASSADSAGNTIYFGEGSWLTVV.

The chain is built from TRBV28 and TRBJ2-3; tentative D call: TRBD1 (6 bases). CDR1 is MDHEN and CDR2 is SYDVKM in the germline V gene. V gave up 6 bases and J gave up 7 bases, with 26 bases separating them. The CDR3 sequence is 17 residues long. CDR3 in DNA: TGTGCCAGCAGCCCACATCTAGGACAGTGGGGTTTGTATACGCAGTATTTT. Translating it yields CASSPHLGQWGLYTQYF.

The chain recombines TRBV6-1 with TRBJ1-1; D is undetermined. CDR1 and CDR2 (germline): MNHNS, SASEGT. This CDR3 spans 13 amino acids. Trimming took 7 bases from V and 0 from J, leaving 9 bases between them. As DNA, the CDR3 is TGTGCCAGCACGGCACAGATGAACACTGAAGCTTTCTTT. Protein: CASTAQMNTEAFF.